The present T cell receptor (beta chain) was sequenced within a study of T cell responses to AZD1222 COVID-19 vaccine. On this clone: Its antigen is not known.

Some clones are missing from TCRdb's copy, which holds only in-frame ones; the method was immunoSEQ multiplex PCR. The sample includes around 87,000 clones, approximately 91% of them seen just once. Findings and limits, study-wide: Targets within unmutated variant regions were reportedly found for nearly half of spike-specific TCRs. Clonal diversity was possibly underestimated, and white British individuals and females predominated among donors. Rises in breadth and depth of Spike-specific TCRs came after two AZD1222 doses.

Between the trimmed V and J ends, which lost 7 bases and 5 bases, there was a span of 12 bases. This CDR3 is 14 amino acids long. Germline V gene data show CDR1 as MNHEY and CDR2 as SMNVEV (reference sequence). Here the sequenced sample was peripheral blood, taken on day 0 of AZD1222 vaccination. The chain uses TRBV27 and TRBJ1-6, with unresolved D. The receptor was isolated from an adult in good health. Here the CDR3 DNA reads TGTGCCAGCATGTCCCAGGCTGATAATTCACCCCTCCACTTT. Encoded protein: CASMSQADNSPLHF.